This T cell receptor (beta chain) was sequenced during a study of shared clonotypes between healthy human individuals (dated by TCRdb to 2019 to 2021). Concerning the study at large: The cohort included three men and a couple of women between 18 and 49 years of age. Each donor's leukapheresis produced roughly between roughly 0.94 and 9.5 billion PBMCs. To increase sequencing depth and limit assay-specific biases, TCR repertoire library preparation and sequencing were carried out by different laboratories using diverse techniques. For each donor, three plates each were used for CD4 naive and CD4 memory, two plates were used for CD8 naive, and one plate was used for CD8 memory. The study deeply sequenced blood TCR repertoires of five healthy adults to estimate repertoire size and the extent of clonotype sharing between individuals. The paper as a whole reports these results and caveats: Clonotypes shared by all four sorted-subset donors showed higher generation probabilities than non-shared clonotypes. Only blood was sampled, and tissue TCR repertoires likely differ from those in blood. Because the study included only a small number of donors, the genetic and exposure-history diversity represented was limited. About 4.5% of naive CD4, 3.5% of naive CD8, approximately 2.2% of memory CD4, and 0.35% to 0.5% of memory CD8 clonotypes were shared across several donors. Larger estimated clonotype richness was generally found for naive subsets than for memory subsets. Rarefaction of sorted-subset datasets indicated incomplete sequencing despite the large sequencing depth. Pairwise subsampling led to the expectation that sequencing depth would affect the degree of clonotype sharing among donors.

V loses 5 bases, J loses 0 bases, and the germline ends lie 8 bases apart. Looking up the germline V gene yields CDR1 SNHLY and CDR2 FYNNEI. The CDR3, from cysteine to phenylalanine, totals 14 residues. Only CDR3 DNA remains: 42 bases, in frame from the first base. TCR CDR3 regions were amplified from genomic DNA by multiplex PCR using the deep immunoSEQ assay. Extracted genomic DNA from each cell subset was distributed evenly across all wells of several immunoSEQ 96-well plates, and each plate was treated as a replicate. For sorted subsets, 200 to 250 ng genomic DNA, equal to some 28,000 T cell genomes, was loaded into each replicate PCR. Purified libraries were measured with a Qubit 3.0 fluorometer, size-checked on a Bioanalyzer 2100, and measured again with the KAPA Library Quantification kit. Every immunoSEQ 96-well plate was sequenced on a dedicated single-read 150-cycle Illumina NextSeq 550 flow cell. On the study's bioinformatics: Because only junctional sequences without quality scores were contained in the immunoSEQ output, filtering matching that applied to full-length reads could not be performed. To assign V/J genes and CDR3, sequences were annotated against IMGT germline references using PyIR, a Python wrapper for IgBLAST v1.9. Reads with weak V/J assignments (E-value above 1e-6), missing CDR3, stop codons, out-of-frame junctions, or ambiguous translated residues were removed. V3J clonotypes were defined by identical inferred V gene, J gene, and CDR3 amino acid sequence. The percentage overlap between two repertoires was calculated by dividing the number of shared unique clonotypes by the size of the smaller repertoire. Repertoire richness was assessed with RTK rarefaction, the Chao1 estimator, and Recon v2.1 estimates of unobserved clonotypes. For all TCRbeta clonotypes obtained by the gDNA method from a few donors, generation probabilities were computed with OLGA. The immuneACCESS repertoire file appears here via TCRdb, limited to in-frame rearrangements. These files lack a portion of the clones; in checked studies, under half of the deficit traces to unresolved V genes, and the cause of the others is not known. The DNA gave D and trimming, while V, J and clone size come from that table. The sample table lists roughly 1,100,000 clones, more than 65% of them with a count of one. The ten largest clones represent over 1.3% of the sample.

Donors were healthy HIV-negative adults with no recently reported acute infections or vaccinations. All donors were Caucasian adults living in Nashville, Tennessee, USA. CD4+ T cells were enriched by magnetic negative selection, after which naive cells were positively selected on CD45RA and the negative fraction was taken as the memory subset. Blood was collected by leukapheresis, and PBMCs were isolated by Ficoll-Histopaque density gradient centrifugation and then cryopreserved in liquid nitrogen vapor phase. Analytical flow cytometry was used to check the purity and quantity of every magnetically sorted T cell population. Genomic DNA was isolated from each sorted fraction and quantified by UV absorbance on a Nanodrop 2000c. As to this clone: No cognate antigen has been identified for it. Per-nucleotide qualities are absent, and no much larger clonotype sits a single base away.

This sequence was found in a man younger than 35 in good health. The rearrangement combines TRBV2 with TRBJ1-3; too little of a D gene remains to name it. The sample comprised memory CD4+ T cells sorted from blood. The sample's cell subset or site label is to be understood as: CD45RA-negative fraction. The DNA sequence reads TGTGCCAGCAGTTCTGAGAGCTCTGGAAACACCATATATTTT. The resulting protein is CASSSESSGNTIYF.